This T cell receptor beta chain comes out of a study of T cell responses to AZD1222 COVID-19 vaccine. This clone showed up just once. The data were produced by immunoSEQ multiplex PCR, yet TCRdb's version contains in-frame clones alone and is incomplete. The table has 150,000 or so clones, roughly nine tenths seen once; the top ten hold about 4%. V lost 3 bases, J lost 4 bases, and 10 bases lay in between. The CDR3 is made up of 13 amino acids. Germline loops: CDR1 SGHRS, CDR2 YFSETQ. The chain uses TRBV5-1 and TRBJ1-1; D unresolved. This sample comprised peripheral blood, obtained 28 days after the second AZD1222 dose. The TCR was taken from an adult who received the AZD1222 COVID-19 vaccine. The CDR3 loop is CASSSLAGTEAFF. DNA of the CDR3: TGCGCCAGCAGCTCTCTGGCGGGCACTGAAGCTTTCTTT.